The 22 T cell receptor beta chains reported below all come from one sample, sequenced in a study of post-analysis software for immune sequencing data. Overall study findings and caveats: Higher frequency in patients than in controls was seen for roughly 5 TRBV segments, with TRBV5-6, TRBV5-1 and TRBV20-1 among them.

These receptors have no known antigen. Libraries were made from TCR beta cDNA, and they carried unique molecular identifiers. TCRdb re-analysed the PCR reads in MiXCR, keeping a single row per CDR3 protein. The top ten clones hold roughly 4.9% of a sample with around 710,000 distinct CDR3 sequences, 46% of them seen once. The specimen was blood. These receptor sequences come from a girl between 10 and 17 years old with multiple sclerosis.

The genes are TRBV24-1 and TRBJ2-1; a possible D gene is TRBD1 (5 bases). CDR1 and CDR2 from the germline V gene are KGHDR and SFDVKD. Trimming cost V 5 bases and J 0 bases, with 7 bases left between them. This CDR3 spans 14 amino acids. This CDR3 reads CATSAGNSYNEQFF. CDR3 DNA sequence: TGTGCCACCAGTGCAGGGAACTCCTACAATGAGCAGTTCTTC.

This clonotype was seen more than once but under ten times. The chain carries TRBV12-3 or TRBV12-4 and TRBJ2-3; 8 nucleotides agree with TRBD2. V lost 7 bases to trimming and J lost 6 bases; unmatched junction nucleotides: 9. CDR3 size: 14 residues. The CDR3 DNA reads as TGTGCCAGCATAGGGGCGGGAGGATCCGATACGCAGTATTTT. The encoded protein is CASIGAGGSDTQYF.

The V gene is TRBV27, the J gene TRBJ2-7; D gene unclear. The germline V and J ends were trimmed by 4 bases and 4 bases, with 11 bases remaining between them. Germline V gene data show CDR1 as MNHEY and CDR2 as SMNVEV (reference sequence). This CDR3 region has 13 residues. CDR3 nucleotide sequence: TGTGCCAGCAGTTCCCTCGACACGTACGAGCAGTACTTC. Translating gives CASSSLDTYEQYF.

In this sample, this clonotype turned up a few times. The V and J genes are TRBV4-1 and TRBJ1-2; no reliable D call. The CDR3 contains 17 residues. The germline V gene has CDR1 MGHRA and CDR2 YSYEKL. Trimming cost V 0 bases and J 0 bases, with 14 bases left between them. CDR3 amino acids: CASSQEPGNLANYGYTF. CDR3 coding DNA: TGCGCCAGCAGCCAAGAACCTGGGAACTTAGCTAACTATGGCTACACCTTC.

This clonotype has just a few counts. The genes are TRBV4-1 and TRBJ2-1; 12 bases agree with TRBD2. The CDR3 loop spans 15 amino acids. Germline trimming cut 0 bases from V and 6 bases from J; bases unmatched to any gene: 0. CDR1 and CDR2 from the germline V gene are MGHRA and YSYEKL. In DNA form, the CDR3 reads TGCGCCAGCAGCCAAGAGGGACTAGCGGGCAATGAGCAGTTCTTC. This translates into CASSQEGLAGNEQFF.

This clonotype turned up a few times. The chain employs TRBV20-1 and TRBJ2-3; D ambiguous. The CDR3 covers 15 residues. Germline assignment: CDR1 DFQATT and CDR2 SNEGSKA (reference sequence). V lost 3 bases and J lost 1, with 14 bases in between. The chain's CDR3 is CSASQDWPRTDTQYF. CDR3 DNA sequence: TGCAGTGCTAGCCAAGACTGGCCCCGCACAGATACGCAGTATTTT.

The CDR3 spells CSALTSGSATEQFF. As DNA, the CDR3 is TGCAGTGCTTTGACTAGCGGGAGCGCTACTGAGCAGTTCTTC. The chain links TRBV20-1 to TRBJ2-1; 12 bases match TRBD2. Per the germline V gene, CDR1 is DFQATT and CDR2 is SNEGSKA (reference sequence). V lost 5 bases and J lost 9; bases outside the gene matches: 8. The CDR3 spans 14 residues.

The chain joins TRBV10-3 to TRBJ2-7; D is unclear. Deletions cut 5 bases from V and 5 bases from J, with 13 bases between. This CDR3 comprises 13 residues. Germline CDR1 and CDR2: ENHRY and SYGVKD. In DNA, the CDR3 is TGTGCCATCAGTCTCGGGCAGTTCGACGAGCAGTACTTC. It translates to CAISLGQFDEQYF.

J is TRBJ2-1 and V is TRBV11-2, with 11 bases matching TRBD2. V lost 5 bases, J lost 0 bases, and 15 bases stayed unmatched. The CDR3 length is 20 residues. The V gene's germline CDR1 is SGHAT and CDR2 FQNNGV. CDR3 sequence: CASSPRLAGRSKSSYNEQFF. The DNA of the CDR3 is TGTGCCAGCAGCCCGAGACTAGCGGGACGCTCCAAAAGCTCCTACAATGAGCAGTTCTTC.

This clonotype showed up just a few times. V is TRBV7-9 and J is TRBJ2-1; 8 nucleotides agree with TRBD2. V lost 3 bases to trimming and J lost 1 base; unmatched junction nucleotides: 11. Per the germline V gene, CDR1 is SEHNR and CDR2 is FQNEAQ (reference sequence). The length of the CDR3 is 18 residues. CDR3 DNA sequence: TGTGCCAGCAGCTTCCTCGGGAGGGAGGGCCGATCCTACAATGAGCAGTTCTTC. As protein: CASSFLGREGRSYNEQFF.

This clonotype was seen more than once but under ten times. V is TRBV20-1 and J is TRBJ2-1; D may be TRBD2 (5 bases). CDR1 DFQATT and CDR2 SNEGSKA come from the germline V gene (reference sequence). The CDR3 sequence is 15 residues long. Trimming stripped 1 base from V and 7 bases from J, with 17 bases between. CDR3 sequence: CSARGERSIVNEQFF. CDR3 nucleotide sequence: TGCAGTGCTAGAGGAGAGCGGAGCATCGTGAATGAGCAGTTCTTC.

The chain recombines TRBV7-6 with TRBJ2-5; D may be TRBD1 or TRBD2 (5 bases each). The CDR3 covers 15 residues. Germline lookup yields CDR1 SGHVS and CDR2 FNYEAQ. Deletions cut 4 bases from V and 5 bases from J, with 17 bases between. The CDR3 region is CASSSFQGVRETQYF. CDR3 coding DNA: TGTGCCAGCAGCTCGTTTCAGGGAGTACGGGAGACCCAGTACTTC. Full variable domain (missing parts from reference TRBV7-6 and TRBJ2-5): GAGVSQSPRYKVTKRGQDVALRCDPISGHVSLYWYRQALGQGPEFLTYFNYEAQQDKSGLPNDRFSAERPEGSISTLTIQRTEQRDSAMYRCASSSFQGVRETQYFGPGTRLLVL.

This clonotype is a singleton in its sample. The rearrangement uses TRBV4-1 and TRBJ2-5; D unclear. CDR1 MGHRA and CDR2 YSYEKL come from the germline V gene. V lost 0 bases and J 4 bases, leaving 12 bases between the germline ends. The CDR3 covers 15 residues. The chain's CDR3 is CASSQEGVERETQYF. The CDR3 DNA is TGCGCCAGCAGCCAAGAAGGAGTAGAGAGAGAGACCCAGTACTTC.

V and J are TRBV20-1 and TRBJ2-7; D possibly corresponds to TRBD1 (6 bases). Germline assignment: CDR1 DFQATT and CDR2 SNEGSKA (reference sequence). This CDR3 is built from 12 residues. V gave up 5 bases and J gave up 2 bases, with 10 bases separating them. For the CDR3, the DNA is TGCAGTGCTTGGGACACGACCTACGAGCAGTACTTC. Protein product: CSAWDTTYEQYF.

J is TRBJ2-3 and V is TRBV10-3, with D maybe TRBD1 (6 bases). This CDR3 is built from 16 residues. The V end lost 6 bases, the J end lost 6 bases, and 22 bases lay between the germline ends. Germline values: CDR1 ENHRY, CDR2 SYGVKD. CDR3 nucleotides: TGTGCCATCAGAAACCGGACACAGGGACGAGGGGATACGCAGTATTTT. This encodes CAIRNRTQGRGDTQYF.

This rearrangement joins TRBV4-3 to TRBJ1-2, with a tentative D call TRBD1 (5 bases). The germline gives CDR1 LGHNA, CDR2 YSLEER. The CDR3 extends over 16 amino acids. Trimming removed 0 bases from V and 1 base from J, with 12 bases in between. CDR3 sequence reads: CASSQEGPGDNYGYTF. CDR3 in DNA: TGCGCCAGCAGCCAAGAGGGGCCCGGGGATAACTATGGCTACACCTTC.

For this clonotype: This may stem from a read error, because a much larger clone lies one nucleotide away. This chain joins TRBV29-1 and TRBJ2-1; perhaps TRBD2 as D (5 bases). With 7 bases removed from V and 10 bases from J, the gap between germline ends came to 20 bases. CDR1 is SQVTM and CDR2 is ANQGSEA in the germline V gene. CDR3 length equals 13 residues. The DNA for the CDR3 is TGCAGCGCGTACGGGAACGCCGCCTACGAGCAGTTCTTC. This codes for CSAYGNAAYEQFF.

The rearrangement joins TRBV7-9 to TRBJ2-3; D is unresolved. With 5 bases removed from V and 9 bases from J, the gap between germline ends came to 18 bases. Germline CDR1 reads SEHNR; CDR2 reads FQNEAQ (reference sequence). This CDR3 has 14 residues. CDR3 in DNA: TGTGCCAGCAGCCCCCCGTCGGAGCTGACCACGCAGTATTTT. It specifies CASSPPSELTTQYF.

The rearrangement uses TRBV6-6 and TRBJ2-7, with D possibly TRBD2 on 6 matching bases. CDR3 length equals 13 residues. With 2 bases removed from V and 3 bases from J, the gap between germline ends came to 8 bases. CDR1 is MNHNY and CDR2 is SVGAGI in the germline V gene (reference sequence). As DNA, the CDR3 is TGTGCCAGCAGTTACGCGGGATTCTACGAGCAGTACTTC. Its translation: CASSYAGFYEQYF.

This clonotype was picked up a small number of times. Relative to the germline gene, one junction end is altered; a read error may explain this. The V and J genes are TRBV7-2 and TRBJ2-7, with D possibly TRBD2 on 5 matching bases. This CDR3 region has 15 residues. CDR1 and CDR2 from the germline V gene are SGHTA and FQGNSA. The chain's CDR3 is CASSLASISLYEQYF. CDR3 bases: TGTGCCAGCAGCCTAGCAAGTATCTCCCTCTACGAGCAGTACTTC. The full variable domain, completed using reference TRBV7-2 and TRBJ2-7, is GAGVSQSPSNKVTEKGKDVELRCDPISGHTALYWYRQSLGQGLEFLIYFQGNSAPDKSGLPSDRFSAERTGGSVSTLTIQRTQQEDSAVYLCASSLASISLYEQYFGPGTRLTVT.

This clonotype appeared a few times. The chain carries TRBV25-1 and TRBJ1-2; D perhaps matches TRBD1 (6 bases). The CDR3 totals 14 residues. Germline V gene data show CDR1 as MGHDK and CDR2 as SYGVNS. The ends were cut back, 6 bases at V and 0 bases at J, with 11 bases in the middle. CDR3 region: CASRLAGANYGYTF. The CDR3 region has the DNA TGTGCCAGCAGACTCGCAGGGGCTAACTATGGCTACACCTTC.

The CDR3: CASSEGLAGSTDTQYF. Written as DNA, the CDR3 is TGCGCCAGCAGCGAGGGACTAGCGGGTAGCACAGATACGCAGTATTTT. This chain links TRBV5-1 with TRBJ2-3, with 12 bases matching TRBD2. This CDR3 is 16 amino acids long. Germline V CDR1 and CDR2: SGHRS, YFSETQ. After removal of 4 bases from V and 0 bases from J, the junction contained 3 bases not matched to a gene. The full variable domain, completed using reference TRBV5-1 and TRBJ2-3, is KAGVTQTPRYLIKTRGQQVTLSCSPISGHRSVSWYQQTPGQGLQFLFEYFSETQRNKGNFPGRFSGRQFSNSRSEMNVSTLELGDSALYLCASSEGLAGSTDTQYFGPGTRLTVL.